These T cell receptor beta chains were read from a single sample in a study of blood T cell repertoires in COVID-19. Clones were read by immunoSEQ multiplex PCR, and TCRdb kept only the in-frame ones, dropping some. The sample has approximately 90,000 clones; 80% are singletons. The sample taken for sequencing was peripheral blood. Source of these receptors: a woman aged 80 or over with acute or convalescent COVID-19. Both conserved end residues are part of each CDR3. Fields, in order: D gene, J gene, CDR3 length, clone size, V gene, CDR3 protein, CDR3 DNA. D genes are given only for firm matches. A clone size is listed for some rows: how often the clone was seen (once, few, many), or a class if it is expanded.

NA	TRBJ1-5	12	NA	TRBV29-1	CSVGQGNQPQHF	TGCAGCGTTGGACAGGGCAATCAGCCCCAGCATTTT
TRBD1	TRBJ2-3	15	NA	TRBV7-2	CASSRGQVGGDTQYF	TGTGCCAGCAGCCGTGGACAGGTTGGTGGGGATACGCAGTATTTT
NA	TRBJ1-6	13	NA	TRBV7-3	CASSINTYSPLHF	TGTGCCAGCAGCATCAACACCTATTCACCCCTCCACTTT
NA	TRBJ2-2	15	NA	TRBV11-3	CASSQGQALTGELFF	TGTGCCAGCAGTCAAGGCCAAGCGTTGACCGGGGAGCTGTTTTTT
NA	TRBJ2-5	14	NA	TRBV7-9	CASSLAGAGETQYF	TGTGCCAGCAGCTTAGCTGGGGCCGGAGAGACCCAGTACTTC
TRBD2	TRBJ2-1	16	NA	TRBV6-2/TRBV6-3	CASSSLSGGLYNEQFF	TGTGCCAGCAGTTCCTTGAGCGGGGGCCTATACAATGAGCAGTTCTTC
TRBD2	TRBJ2-7	16	NA	TRBV9	CASSVGGLAGVYEQYF	TGTGCCAGCAGCGTAGGGGGACTAGCGGGAGTCTACGAGCAGTACTTC
TRBD2	TRBJ2-7	15	NA	TRBV11-2	CASRPGLAGNYEQYF	TGTGCCAGCAGACCAGGACTAGCGGGGAACTACGAGCAGTACTTC
NA	TRBJ1-6	14	NA	TRBV15	CATSRDRGNSPLHF	TGTGCCACCAGCAGAGACAGGGGAAATTCACCCCTCCACTTT
TRBD1	TRBJ1-1	14	few	TRBV9	CASSKTPGQTEAFF	TGTGCCAGCAGCAAGACGCCGGGACAGACTGAAGCTTTCTTT
TRBD2	TRBJ2-1	17	NA	TRBV7-6	CASSPHPTAGGPNEQFF	TGTGCCAGCAGCCCTCATCCGACTGCGGGGGGGCCTAATGAGCAGTTCTTC
TRBD1	TRBJ1-2	15	once	TRBV27	CASRERTGGFYGYTF	TGTGCCAGCAGGGAGAGGACAGGGGGCTTCTATGGCTACACCTTC
NA	TRBJ1-2	14	NA	TRBV29-1	CSVPPGGANYGYTF	TGCAGCGTCCCACCGGGGGGGGCTAACTATGGCTACACCTTC
NA	TRBJ1-5	14	NA	TRBV27	CASSLVGGNQPQHF	TGTGCCAGCAGTTTGGTAGGGGGCAATCAGCCCCAGCATTTT
TRBD1	TRBJ2-6	14	NA	TRBV30	CAWTGGSGANVLTF	TGTGCCTGGACAGGGGGCTCTGGGGCCAACGTCCTGACTTTC
TRBD2	TRBJ2-1	16	few	TRBV6-4	CASSGSTSGRSDEQFF	TGTGCCAGCAGTGGGTCAACTAGCGGGAGGAGCGATGAGCAGTTCTTC
NA	TRBJ1-1	19	few	TRBV5-1	CASKYTPDSGIAMNTEAFF	TGCGCCAGCAAATACACCCCGGACAGCGGGATTGCGATGAACACTGAAGCTTTCTTT
NA	TRBJ1-1	17	NA	TRBV1	CTSSQQNPGQGAWRAFF	TGCACCAGCAGCCAACAAAACCCCGGACAGGGGGCTTGGAGAGCTTTCTTT
NA	TRBJ1-1	12	NA	TRBV29-1	CSASRANTEAFF	TGCAGCGCCTCCAGGGCGAACACTGAAGCTTTCTTT
TRBD2	TRBJ2-7	14	NA	TRBV2	CASNPGGGIYEQYF	TGTGCCAGCAACCCCGGGGGAGGGATCTACGAGCAGTACTTC
NA	TRBJ2-7	13	NA	TRBV7-3	CASSLGGNYEQYF	TGTGCCAGCAGCTTAGGGGGGAACTACGAGCAGTACTTC
TRBD1	TRBJ2-3	16	NA	TRBV5-1	CASSLVTGAGTDTQYF	TGCGCCAGCAGCTTGGTAACAGGGGCGGGCACAGATACGCAGTATTTT
NA	TRBJ2-7	13	NA	TRBV6-5	CASRLASPYEQYF	TGTGCCAGCAGGCTAGCTTCACCCTACGAGCAGTACTTC
NA	TRBJ2-1	16	NA	TRBV7-8	CASSPQAGGTYNEQFF	TGTGCCAGCAGCCCTCAGGCTGGCGGGACCTACAATGAGCAGTTCTTC
NA	TRBJ2-2	14	NA	TRBV2	CASRSSPGAGELFF	TGTGCCAGCAGGTCTTCACCGGGAGCCGGGGAGCTGTTTTTT
TRBD1	TRBJ2-7	13	NA	TRBV2	CASRDRGMYEQYF	TGTGCCAGCCGGGACAGGGGCATGTACGAGCAGTACTTC
NA	TRBJ2-7	14	NA	TRBV7-9	CASSLEGGTGEQYF	TGTGCCAGCAGCTTAGAGGGCGGGACGGGTGAGCAGTACTTC
NA	TRBJ2-5	16	NA	TRBV3-1/TRBV3-2	CASSRDYTGSGETQYF	TGTGCCAGCAGCCGAGACTACACAGGGTCGGGAGAGACCCAGTACTTC
NA	TRBJ1-6	16	NA	TRBV10-3	CAIKDSKSSYNSPLHF	TGTGCCATCAAGGACAGTAAAAGCTCCTATAATTCACCCCTCCACTTT
NA	TRBJ2-1	14	NA	TRBV7-8	CASSLAWASSEQFF	TGTGCCAGCAGCTTAGCGTGGGCTAGCTCAGAGCAGTTCTTC
NA	TRBJ1-1	13	NA	TRBV5-1	CASSLVPESEAFF	TGCGCCAGCAGCTTGGTCCCAGAATCAGAAGCTTTCTTT
TRBD2	TRBJ2-1	16	NA	TRBV11-2	CASSLVPVTSGNEQFF	TGTGCCAGCAGCTTAGTGCCCGTGACTAGCGGAAATGAGCAGTTCTTC
TRBD1	TRBJ1-2	13	NA	TRBV29-1	CSVDGTGGVGYTF	TGCAGCGTTGACGGGACAGGGGGAGTAGGCTACACCTTC
TRBD1	TRBJ1-2	15	NA	TRBV5-5	CASSKQGMGTYGYTF	TGTGCCAGCAGCAAACAGGGGATGGGAACCTATGGCTACACCTTC
TRBD1	TRBJ2-2	18	few	TRBV19	CASTQGTGGLDYTGELFF	TGTGCCAGTACCCAGGGGACAGGAGGGTTGGATTACACCGGGGAGCTGTTTTTT
TRBD2	TRBJ2-5	17	few	TRBV7-3	CASSPGTSGGAGETQYF	TGTGCCAGCAGCCCAGGGACTAGCGGGGGGGCAGGAGAGACCCAGTACTTC
TRBD2	TRBJ2-7	16	NA	TRBV3-1/TRBV3-2	CASSPYPWEGGGEQYF	TGTGCCAGCAGCCCGTACCCCTGGGAGGGTGGAGGCGAGCAGTACTTC
NA	TRBJ2-6	14	NA	TRBV30	CAWSFGGGANVLTF	TGTGCCTGGAGCTTCGGGGGTGGGGCCAACGTCCTGACTTTC
NA	TRBJ2-7	12	NA	TRBV7-9	CASKALNYEQYF	TGTGCCAGCAAAGCCCTCAACTACGAGCAGTACTTC
NA	TRBJ1-2	14	NA	TRBV7-9	CASSLAQTNYGYTF	TGTGCCAGCAGCTTAGCCCAGACTAACTATGGCTACACCTTC
NA	TRBJ1-6	17	NA	TRBV6-4	CASSDSHYRLLNSPLHF	TGTGCCAGCAGTGACTCGCATTACAGGCTTTTGAATTCACCCCTCCACTTT
TRBD1	TRBJ2-5	15	NA	TRBV5-1	CASSMDRGQRETQYF	TGCGCCAGCAGCATGGACAGGGGGCAGCGGGAGACCCAGTACTTC
NA	TRBJ2-3	14	NA	TRBV5-1	CASSQDSYTDTQYF	TGCGCCAGCAGCCAAGACAGTTACACAGATACGCAGTATTTT
NA	TRBJ2-7	13	few	TRBV7-2	CASSSAGTYEQYF	TGTGCCAGCAGCTCCGCCGGGACCTACGAGCAGTACTTC
TRBD1	TRBJ1-1	13	NA	TRBV2	CASSLDRVPEAFF	TGTGCCAGCAGTTTGGACAGGGTGCCTGAAGCTTTCTTT
TRBD2	TRBJ2-7	15	NA	TRBV11-2	CASSLVASGRGEQYF	TGTGCCAGCAGCTTAGTGGCTAGCGGGAGAGGCGAGCAGTACTTC
NA	TRBJ1-1	10	NA	TRBV2	CAIRQSRAFF	TGTGCCATACGACAGAGTCGAGCTTTCTTT
NA	TRBJ2-7	13	many	TRBV28	CASSPPSSYEQYF	TGTGCCAGCAGCCCCCCCTCCTCCTACGAGCAGTACTTC
TRBD1	TRBJ2-7	14	NA	TRBV5-1	CASSQTGNTYEQYF	TGCGCCAGCAGCCAGACAGGGAATACGTACGAGCAGTACTTC
NA	TRBJ2-1	16	once	TRBV19	CASSMLAGASYNEQFF	TGTGCCAGTAGTATGTTGGCGGGGGCATCCTACAATGAGCAGTTCTTC
NA	TRBJ1-1	15	NA	TRBV6-5	CASSSLQVRNTEAFF	TGTGCCAGCAGTTCCCTACAGGTTAGAAACACTGAAGCTTTCTTT
NA	TRBJ2-2	14	NA	TRBV11-2	CASSFGRDTGELFF	TGTGCCAGCAGCTTCGGGCGGGACACCGGGGAGCTGTTTTTT
TRBD2	TRBJ2-3	19	NA	TRBV5-6	CASSFRLAGAPTSTDTQYF	TGTGCCAGCAGCTTCCGACTAGCGGGAGCCCCTACTAGCACAGATACGCAGTATTTT
TRBD1	TRBJ1-1	13	NA	TRBV6-5	CASSYQGASHAFF	TGTGCCAGCAGTTATCAGGGGGCGTCGCATGCTTTCTTT
NA	TRBJ2-3	17	NA	TRBV21-1	CASSKSGVTMSTDTQYF	TGTGCCAGCAGCAAGTCGGGGGTCACAATGAGCACAGATACGCAGTATTTT